This TCR beta chain was sequenced for a study of blood T cells in healthy people across ages. Germline V gives CDR1 DFQATT, CDR2 SNEGSKA (reference sequence). The CDR3 is made up of 12 amino acids. A second 7 to 11 cycle PCR used barcoded and J-beta primers. MiXCR, applied by TCRdb to the 5' RACE reads, yields one record per CDR3 protein. This sample has some 760,000 distinct CDR3 sequences; approximately 25% occur once, and the top ten carry roughly a tenth. This sample also belongs to another study, concerning T cells of mothers and their children.

The chain is built from TRBV20-1 and TRBJ2-3; TRBD1 might be the D (5 bases). What was sequenced was blood. The TCR comes from a boy younger than 18 in good health. The CDR3 loop is CTKQDSTDTQYF. CDR3 DNA: TGCACCAAACAGGACAGCACAGATACGCAGTATTTT.